The 26 T cell receptor beta chains listed next were all sequenced from one sample in a study of cytomegalovirus exposure and HLA in healthy donors. The PCR employed 60 Vbeta primers together with 13 Jbeta primers. Sequencing used immunoSEQ multiplex PCR; TCRdb keeps in-frame clones, though not all of them. The table records approximately 100,000 clones, roughly 79% of them present only once. Sequences were obtained from PBMCs. Receptors originate from a woman aged 40-49 years in good health and CMV-seronegative.

The chain is built from TRBV7-3 and TRBJ2-7; D is perhaps TRBD1 (6 bases). The CDR3 contains 14 residues. CDR1 SGHTA and CDR2 FQGTGA come from the germline V gene. With 2 bases removed from V and 4 bases from J, the gap between germline ends came to 12 bases. The CDR3, as DNA: TGTGCCAGCAGCTTATTGGGACAAGGTTACGAGCAGTACTTC. Its protein product is CASSLLGQGYEQYF.

There are a few counts of this clone. The J gene is TRBJ1-2, the V gene TRBV18; TRBD1 agrees at 9 bases. The CDR3 has 15 residues. CDR1 and CDR2 from the germline V gene are KGHSH and LQKENI. The V gene end was trimmed by 2 bases and the J gene end by 8 bases; junction bases not matched to a gene: 9. CDR3 DNA: TGTGCCAGCTCACCAAGCGACAGGGGGACGTTCGGCTACACCTTC. Residues: CASSPSDRGTFGYTF.

This clone has a single count. This rearrangement joins TRBV6-1 to TRBJ1-2; 7 bases line up with TRBD1. V lost 6 bases to trimming and J lost 0 bases; unmatched junction nucleotides: 4. The CDR3 is 14 amino acids. CDR1 is MNHNS and CDR2 is SASEGT in the germline V gene. The chain's CDR3 is CASRRQGANYGYTF. The DNA for the CDR3 is TGTGCCAGCAGACGACAGGGAGCTAACTATGGCTACACCTTC.

This sequence joins TRBV5-1 and TRBJ2-5, with 9 bases fitting TRBD2. The CDR3 sequence is 17 residues long. V lost 0 bases to trimming and J lost 5 bases; unmatched junction nucleotides: 11. The germline gives CDR1 SGHRS, CDR2 YFSETQ. The CDR3 bases are TGCGCCAGCAGCTTGGTTCGAGCGGGGGGCCAGTGGGAGACCCAGTACTTC. Translation: CASSLVRAGGQWETQYF.

J is TRBJ1-2 and V is TRBV4-3; D is undetermined. This CDR3 has 17 residues. The germline V and J ends were trimmed by 0 bases and 0 bases, with 14 bases remaining between them. Germline values: CDR1 LGHNA, CDR2 YSLEER. The chain's CDR3 is CASSQDRYDIANYGYTF. The CDR3, as DNA: TGCGCCAGCAGCCAAGATCGGTACGATATAGCTAACTATGGCTACACCTTC.

The chain combines TRBV6-1 with TRBJ1-2; weak D call: TRBD1 (5 bases). The ends were cut back, 3 bases at V and 3 bases at J, with 11 bases in the middle. The CDR3 covers 14 residues. Germline V gives CDR1 MNHNS, CDR2 SASEGT. CDR3 bases: TGTGCCAGCAGTGAGAGGTGGGGGGACTATGGCTACACCTTC. Translating gives CASSERWGDYGYTF.

The V call is TRBV7-3, the J call TRBJ1-1; D may be TRBD1 (6 bases). Germline loops: CDR1 SGHTA, CDR2 FQGTGA. With 2 bases removed from V and 0 bases from J, the gap between germline ends came to 7 bases. This CDR3 region has 14 residues. The CDR3, as DNA: TGTGCCAGCAGCTTAGACAGGATGAACACTGAAGCTTTCTTT. It encodes CASSLDRMNTEAFF.

The chain uses TRBV5-1 and TRBJ1-5, with no clear D. Trimming shortened V by 4 bases and J by 4 bases, and 9 bases separated the two germline ends. There are 13 residues in the CDR3. CDR1 is SGHRS and CDR2 is YFSETQ in the germline V gene. CDR3 loop: CASSLDANQPQHF. The CDR3 coding sequence is TGCGCCAGCAGCCTGGATGCGAATCAGCCCCAGCATTTT.

This sequence joins TRBV21-1 and TRBJ2-7; the D segment call TRBD1 is taken from the table without a DNA check. TRBV21-1 is recorded as a pseudogene. The CDR3 contains 14 residues. The CDR3 DNA is TGTGCCAGCAGCACCGGGACAGGGACCTACGAGCAGTACTTC. Protein sequence: CASSTGTGTYEQYF.

The CDR3 DNA reads as TGTGCCTGGATAGCCCCCGGGACAGGGAACAATGAGCAGTTCTTC. Amino acid sequence: CAWIAPGTGNNEQFF. The rearrangement links TRBV30 to TRBJ2-1; 9 nucleotides line up with TRBD1. Germline CDR1 GTSNPN, CDR2 SVGIG (reference sequence). V was clipped by 4 bases and J by 5 bases; unmatched bases: 9. This CDR3 comprises 15 residues.

This clone turned up a few times. The V call is TRBV14, the J call TRBJ2-3; a weak D match, TRBD2 (6 bases). The CDR3 is 14 amino acids. V lost 4 bases and J lost 2, with 10 bases in between. The germline CDR1 and CDR2 sequences are SGHDN and FVKESK. The CDR3: CASSLSGYTDTQYF. DNA of the CDR3: TGTGCCAGCAGCCTTAGCGGATACACAGATACGCAGTATTTT.

Notes on this clone: Given the absence of the conserved phenylalanine or tryptophan at the CDR3 end, a read error is likely. V usage is TRBV15 and J usage is TRBJ1-6; 8 bases map to TRBD1. The germline V gene has CDR1 LNHNV and CDR2 YYDKDF (reference sequence). This CDR3 is 18 amino acids long. V shed 3 bases and J 0 bases; nucleotides not matched to a gene: 7. The DNA for the CDR3 is TGTGCCACCAGCAGGACACAGGGGGGGAGCTCCTATAATTCACCCCTCCACCTT. Translation: CATSRTQGGSSYNSPLHL.

V usage is TRBV5-8 and J usage is TRBJ1-5; D gene unclear. Germline loops: CDR1 SGHTS, CDR2 YDEGEE. The CDR3 has 11 amino acids. Trimming removed 4 bases at V and 9 bases at J, with 8 bases between. The CDR3 reads CASSRRGPQHF. DNA for the CDR3: TGTGCCAGCAGCCGTCGGGGGCCCCAGCATTTT. Filled out from reference TRBV5-8 and TRBJ1-5, the complete variable domain reads EAGVTQSPTHLIKTRGQQATLRCSPISGHTSVYWYQQALGLGLQFLLWYDEGEERNRGNFPPRFSGRQFPNYSSELNVNALELEDSALYLCASSRRGPQHFGDGTRLSIL.

The V call is TRBV4-1, the J call TRBJ2-1; 7 bases match TRBD2. The V gene's germline CDR1 is MGHRA and CDR2 YSYEKL. V was pared by 0 bases and J by 4 bases, with 12 bases of the junction left unmatched. The CDR3 totals 18 residues. This chain's CDR3 is CASSQEGMGGGPYNEQFF. The CDR3 DNA reads TGCGCCAGCAGCCAAGAAGGGATGGGCGGGGGACCTTACAATGAGCAGTTCTTC.

The chain combines TRBV10-3 with TRBJ1-5; the D gene is possibly TRBD1 (5 bases). Trimming left V 3 bases short and J 4 bases short, with 10 bases between. This CDR3 has 14 residues. Germline CDR1 reads ENHRY; CDR2 reads SYGVKD. Here the CDR3 reads CAISEPGGNQPQHF. The CDR3, as DNA: TGTGCCATCAGTGAACCGGGGGGGAATCAGCCCCAGCATTTT.

The chain links TRBV7-9 to TRBJ2-7; maybe TRBD1 (5 bases). Germline V gene sequence: CDR1 SEHNR, CDR2 FQNEAQ (reference sequence). This CDR3 contains 16 residues. Trimming cost V 1 base and J 3 bases, with 16 bases left between them. CDR3 in DNA: TGTGCCAGCAGCTTAGACAGCTTAGGGGTAAACTACGAGCAGTACTTC. This codes for CASSLDSLGVNYEQYF. Complete variable domain (other parts from reference TRBV7-9 and TRBJ2-7): DTGVSQNPRHKITKRGQNVTFRCDPISEHNRLYWYRQTLGQGPEFLTYFQNEAQLEKSRLLSDRFSAERPKGSFSTLEIQRTEQGDSAMYLCASSLDSLGVNYEQYFGPGTRLTVT.

V gene TRBV5-6 combines with J gene TRBJ1-3; the D gene is possibly TRBD1 (5 bases). CDR1 is SGHDT and CDR2 is YYEEEE in the germline V gene. Trimming shortened V by 4 bases and J by 0 bases, and 8 bases separated the two germline ends. The CDR3 runs to 14 residues. The CDR3 DNA follows: TGTGCCAGCAGCCAGACAGACTCTGGAAACACCATATATTTT. It encodes CASSQTDSGNTIYF.

V gene TRBV29-1 combines with J gene TRBJ1-3; D may be TRBD1 (5 bases). Trimming shortened V by 6 bases and J by 0 bases, and 9 bases separated the two germline ends. CDR1 and CDR2 from the germline V gene are SQVTM and ANQGSEA. This CDR3 contains 13 residues. The CDR3, as DNA: TGCAGCGTAAGGGGCCCCTCTGGAAACACCATATATTTT. This gives the protein CSVRGPSGNTIYF.

This sequence joins TRBV30 and TRBJ1-5, with a weak D call TRBD1 (6 bases). The CDR3 sequence is 17 residues long. The V end lost 1 base, the J end lost 4 bases, and 20 bases lay between the germline ends. In germline, CDR1 is GTSNPN, CDR2 SVGIG (reference sequence). CDR3 residues: CAWSAPRYREKNQPQHF. The DNA for the CDR3 is TGTGCCTGGAGTGCCCCCCGCTACAGGGAAAAGAATCAGCCCCAGCATTTT.

This rearrangement joins TRBV27 to TRBJ1-1, with a weak D call TRBD1 (5 bases). Trimming took off 6 bases at V and 1 base at J, with 12 bases between the two ends. Germline V gene lookup returns CDR1 MNHEY and CDR2 SMNVEV (reference sequence). The CDR3 loop spans 14 amino acids. The CDR3 nucleotides read TGTGCCAGCAGCCGAGGACAAAGGAACACTGAAGCTTTCTTT. Encoded protein: CASSRGQRNTEAFF.

Here the CDR3 reads CASSGQGYEQYF. The DNA for the CDR3 is TGTGCCAGCAGCGGGCAGGGCTACGAGCAGTACTTC. V is TRBV11-3 and J is TRBJ2-7, with D perhaps matching TRBD1 (5 bases). From germline, CDR1 is SGHNT and CDR2 YENEEA. This CDR3 is 12 amino acids long. V dropped 5 bases and J dropped 3 bases, with 8 bases sitting between them.

This chain joins TRBV9 and TRBJ1-3; D is undetermined. The CDR3 totals 21 residues. V lost 1 base, J lost 2 bases, and 28 bases lay in between. Germline values: CDR1 SGDLS, CDR2 YYNGEE. The DNA of the CDR3 is TGTGCCAGCAGCGTAAGTTTATCGGGTTCCTGGAACCAGAGGGCTGGAAACACCATATATTTT. This translates into CASSVSLSGSWNQRAGNTIYF.

The rearrangement uses TRBV18 and TRBJ1-2, with D unclear. Germline V gene lookup returns CDR1 KGHSH and CDR2 LQKENI. Trimming shortened V by 4 bases and J by 5 bases, and 23 bases separated the two germline ends. The CDR3 is made up of 17 amino acids. The CDR3 DNA follows: TGTGCCAGCTCACGCAGGCCGCGTTTTCAGCTGAAATATGGCTACACCTTC. Protein product: CASSRRPRFQLKYGYTF.

The rearrangement links TRBV7-2 to TRBJ2-7; D gene uncertain. Trimming removed 5 bases at V and 2 bases at J, with 16 bases between. The CDR3 spans 15 residues. Germline-derived CDR1 and CDR2 are SGHTA and FQGNSA. In DNA, the CDR3 is TGTGCCAGCAGCCAGGCGAATACACTGGCCTACGAGCAGTACTTC. This translates into CASSQANTLAYEQYF.

The genes are TRBV19 and TRBJ2-1; a weak D match, TRBD2 (5 bases). Germline V CDR1 and CDR2: LNHDA, SQIVND (reference sequence). This CDR3 comprises 14 residues. V was clipped by 5 bases and J by 2 bases, with 10 bases between them. Written as DNA, the CDR3 is TGTGCCAGTAGTGAGCGGACCCCCTACAATGAGCAGTTCTTC. Amino acids: CASSERTPYNEQFF.

This clone was seen a few times. The chain joins TRBV4-3 to TRBJ1-1; tentative D call: TRBD1 (6 bases). The length of the CDR3 is 17 residues. The V end lost 4 bases, the J end lost 1 base, and 19 bases lay between the germline ends. Germline assignment: CDR1 LGHNA and CDR2 YSLEER. The CDR3 protein is CASSRLRRGAWNTEAFF. The CDR3 DNA reads as TGCGCCAGCAGCCGCCTAAGACGGGGGGCGTGGAACACTGAAGCTTTCTTT.